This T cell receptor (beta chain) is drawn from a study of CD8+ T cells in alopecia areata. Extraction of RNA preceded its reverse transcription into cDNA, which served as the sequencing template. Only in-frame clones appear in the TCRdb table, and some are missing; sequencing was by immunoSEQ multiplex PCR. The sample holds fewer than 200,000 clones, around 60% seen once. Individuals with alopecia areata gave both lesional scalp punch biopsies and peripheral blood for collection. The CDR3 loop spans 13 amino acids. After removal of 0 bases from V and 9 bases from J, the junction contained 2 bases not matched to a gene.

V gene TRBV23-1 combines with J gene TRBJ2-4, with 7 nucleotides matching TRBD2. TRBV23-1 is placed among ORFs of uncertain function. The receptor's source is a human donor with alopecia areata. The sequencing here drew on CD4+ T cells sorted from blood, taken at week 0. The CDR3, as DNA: TGCGCCAGCAGTCAATCGAGCGGGATCATTCAGTACTTC. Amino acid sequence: CASSQSSGIIQYF.